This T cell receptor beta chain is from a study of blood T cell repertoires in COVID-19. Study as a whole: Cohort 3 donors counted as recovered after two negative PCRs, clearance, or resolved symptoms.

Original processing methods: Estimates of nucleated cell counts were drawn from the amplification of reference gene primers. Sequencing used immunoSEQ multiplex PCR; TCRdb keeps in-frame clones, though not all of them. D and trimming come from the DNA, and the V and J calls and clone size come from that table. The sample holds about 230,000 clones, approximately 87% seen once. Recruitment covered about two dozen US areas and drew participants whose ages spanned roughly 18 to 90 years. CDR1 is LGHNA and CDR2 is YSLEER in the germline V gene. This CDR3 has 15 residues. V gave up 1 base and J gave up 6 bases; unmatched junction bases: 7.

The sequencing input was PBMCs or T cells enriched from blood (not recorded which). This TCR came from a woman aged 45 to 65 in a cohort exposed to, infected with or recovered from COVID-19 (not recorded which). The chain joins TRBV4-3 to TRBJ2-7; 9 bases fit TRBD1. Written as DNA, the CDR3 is TGCGCCAGCAGCCAAGTAGGGGACAGGGACCCCGAGCAGTACTTC. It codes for CASSQVGDRDPEQYF.